These 16 T cell receptor beta chains came from one sample sequenced in a study of T cell responses to AZD1222 COVID-19 vaccine. Libraries were prepared by immunoSEQ multiplex PCR; TCRdb keeps only in-frame clonotypes and omits some of them. The table lists 140,000 or so clones, over 85% of them singletons, with approximately 1.8% in the top ten. This specimen was peripheral blood, taken 28 days after the second AZD1222 dose. The receptors derive from an adult who received the AZD1222 COVID-19 vaccine.

V is TRBV6-1 and J is TRBJ1-6, with 8 nucleotides matching TRBD1. The CDR3 extends over 17 amino acids. The germline CDR1 and CDR2 sequences are MNHNS and SASEGT. The ends lost 4 bases at V and 3 bases at J; junction bases unmatched: 8. CDR3 residues: CASSAGTGAGYNSPLHF. The CDR3 DNA reads as TGTGCCAGCAGTGCCGGGACAGGTGCCGGCTATAATTCACCCCTCCACTTT.

The V call is TRBV4-2, the J call TRBJ1-1; D not resolved. Germline V gene data show CDR1 as LGHNA and CDR2 as YNFKEQ. Trimming pared 3 bases from V and 2 bases from J, leaving 10 bases between. The CDR3 consists of 14 residues. The CDR3 coding sequence is TGTGCCAGCAGCCACGCCGCCGACAACACTGAAGCTTTCTTT. It specifies CASSHAADNTEAFF.

The CDR3 nucleotides are TGCGCCAGCAGCGGACGGACATCTGGCACTGAAGCTTTCTTT. It specifies CASSGRTSGTEAFF. This sequence joins TRBV4-1 and TRBJ1-1; the D gene is possibly TRBD1 (5 bases). Deletions cut 5 bases from V and 4 bases from J, with 14 bases between. Germline V gives CDR1 MGHRA, CDR2 YSYEKL. The CDR3 is made up of 14 amino acids.

This clone occurred once. This chain uses TRBV7-2 with TRBJ1-2; D is uncertain. V was trimmed by 7 bases and J by 4 bases, leaving 13 bases between them. Germline assignment: CDR1 SGHTA and CDR2 FQGNSA. This CDR3 is 13 amino acids long. CDR3 protein: CASTLGGIYGYTF. The CDR3, as DNA: TGTGCCAGCACCTTGGGCGGGATCTATGGCTACACCTTC.

The chain couples TRBV4-1 to TRBJ2-1; TRBD2 aligns across 9 bases. The CDR3 is made up of 19 amino acids. With 3 bases clipped from V and 4 bases from J, the junction kept 16 bases outside the gene matches. CDR1 is MGHRA, CDR2 YSYEKL, per germline. The CDR3 DNA reads TGCGCCAGCAGCCAGGGGGCGACTAGCGGTCCCTACACTTACAATGAGCAGTTCTTC. It specifies CASSQGATSGPYTYNEQFF.

The J gene is TRBJ2-5, the V gene TRBV12-3 or TRBV12-4; D remains unclear. There are 13 residues in the CDR3. Trimming left V 2 bases short and J 5 bases short, with 9 bases between. This CDR3 reads CASSLNHWETQYF. The CDR3 coding sequence is TGTGCCAGCAGTTTAAACCACTGGGAGACCCAGTACTTC.

CDR3: CASSYGGAGYTDTQYF. The DNA of the CDR3 is TGTGCCAGCAGTTACGGGGGAGCGGGATACACAGATACGCAGTATTTT. The chain recombines TRBV6-6 with TRBJ2-3, with 7 bases identical to TRBD2. With 2 bases clipped from V and 2 bases from J, the junction kept 7 bases outside the gene matches. Germline-derived CDR1 and CDR2 are MNHNY and SVGAGI (reference sequence). The CDR3 spans 16 residues.

The J gene is TRBJ2-7, the V gene TRBV7-8; D ambiguous. Germline CDR1 is SGHVS and CDR2 is FQNEAQ. The length of the CDR3 is 13 residues. Trimming removed 1 base at V and 6 bases at J, with 10 bases between. CDR3 amino acids: CASSLGGSGEQYF. Here the CDR3 DNA reads TGTGCCAGCAGCTTAGGAGGTAGTGGCGAGCAGTACTTC.

V usage is TRBV27 and J usage is TRBJ2-5; 7 bases map to TRBD2. The CDR3 is made up of 13 amino acids. Germline CDR1 MNHEY, CDR2 SMNVEV (reference sequence). V shed 8 bases and J 2 bases; nucleotides not matched to a gene: 5. CDR3: CASGLAAQETQYF. In nucleotides, the CDR3 is TGTGCCAGCGGCCTAGCGGCTCAAGAGACCCAGTACTTC.

The chain couples TRBV28 to TRBJ2-7; no clear D gene. The germline V gene encodes CDR1 MDHEN and CDR2 SYDVKM. With 8 bases removed from V and 9 bases from J, the gap between germline ends came to 17 bases. The length of the CDR3 is 12 residues. The CDR3 reads CASRSSTGLQYF. The CDR3 nucleotides are TGTGCCAGCCGAAGCTCGACCGGGTTGCAGTACTTC.

V is TRBV6-2 or TRBV6-3 and J is TRBJ1-1; tentatively, D is TRBD1 (6 bases). V was shortened by 5 bases and J by 2 bases, with 9 bases between the two germline ends. The CDR3 extends over 13 amino acids. Germline V CDR1 and CDR2: MNHEY, SVGEGT. This CDR3 is CASSGQLNTEAFF. The CDR3 region has the DNA TGTGCCAGCAGTGGACAGCTTAACACTGAAGCTTTCTTT.

This clone was recorded once. V is TRBV5-1 and J is TRBJ1-2, with D perhaps TRBD1 (5 bases). CDR3 length equals 16 residues. In germline, CDR1 is SGHRS, CDR2 YFSETQ. The ends were cut back, 0 bases at V and 5 bases at J, with 17 bases in the middle. CDR3 in DNA: TGCGCCAGCAGCTTGGACGGCGGCAGGGAGCTTTATGGCTACACCTTC. Translation gives CASSLDGGRELYGYTF.

This chain links TRBV7-2 with TRBJ2-1; D uncertain. CDR1 and CDR2 from the germline V gene are SGHTA and FQGNSA. V was shortened by 1 base and J by 6 bases, with 13 bases between the two germline ends. The CDR3 is 15 residues long. The CDR3 sequence is CASSLGGLPINEQFF. CDR3 nucleotide sequence: TGTGCCAGCAGCTTAGGGGGTCTCCCCATCAATGAGCAGTTCTTC.

The genes are TRBV27 and TRBJ2-7, with D tentatively TRBD1 (6 bases). From germline, CDR1 is MNHEY and CDR2 SMNVEV (reference sequence). The CDR3 spans 15 residues. V lost 2 bases and J 1 base, leaving 12 bases between the germline ends. The CDR3 nucleotides read TGTGCCAGCAGTTTAGGACAGTCAGTTTCCTACGAGCAGTACTTC. Residues: CASSLGQSVSYEQYF.

The chain is built from TRBV7-3 and TRBJ2-1; maybe TRBD1 (5 bases). V lost 3 bases, J lost 9 bases, and 15 bases lay in between. The CDR3 extends over 14 amino acids. Germline assignment: CDR1 SGHTA and CDR2 FQGTGA. The CDR3 DNA reads as TGTGCCAGCAGCTTGGGGCCGATAAACAGTGAGCAGTTCTTC. This gives the protein CASSLGPINSEQFF.

The CDR3: CASGLYPRSGIFYEQYF. The DNA of the CDR3 is TGTGCTAGTGGTTTGTACCCCCGCAGCGGGATATTCTACGAGCAGTACTTC. The genes are TRBV12-5 and TRBJ2-7, with 7 positions matching TRBD2. The germline CDR1 and CDR2 sequences are LGHNT and FRNRAP. The CDR3 contains 17 residues. J was trimmed by 3 bases and V by 2 bases; bases with no gene match: 13.